Listed below are T cell receptor beta chains from one sample, sequenced in a study of beta chain features in type 1 diabetes. Clones were read by immunoSEQ multiplex PCR, and TCRdb kept only the in-frame ones, dropping some. This sample has 550,000 to 850,000 clones; roughly 13% occur once, and the top ten carry 0.022%. Material for sequencing was naive CD4+ T cells from blood. These receptors all stem from a man between 18 and 29 years old with type 1 diabetes. Each CDR3 is given with its conserved first and last residue. D genes are given only for firm matches. Clone size appears in some rows only: once, few, many, or a class for an expanded clone.

J gene: TRBJ1-5
D gene: TRBD1
clone size: few
V gene: TRBV30
CDR3 protein: CAWSETGVRPQHF
CDR3 DNA: TGTGCCTGGAGTGAGACAGGGGTGCGGCCCCAGCATTTT

J gene: TRBJ2-1
D gene: TRBD2
clone size: NA
V gene: TRBV5-1
CDR3 protein: CASSSNAGLAGNEQFF
CDR3 DNA: TGCGCCAGCAGCTCTAACGCGGGACTAGCGGGTAATGAGCAGTTCTTC

J gene: TRBJ1-3
D gene: NA
clone size: NA
V gene: TRBV5-1
CDR3 protein: CASSPGWGISGNTIYF
CDR3 DNA: TGCGCCAGCAGCCCAGGATGGGGGATCTCTGGAAACACCATATATTTT

J gene: TRBJ1-2
D gene: NA
clone size: NA
V gene: TRBV4-1
CDR3 protein: CASSQDRWGGANYGYTF
CDR3 DNA: TGCGCCAGCAGCCAAGATCGATGGGGAGGGGCGAACTATGGCTACACCTTC

J gene: TRBJ2-3
D gene: NA
clone size: NA
V gene: TRBV7-2
CDR3 protein: CASRVPGPDTQYF
CDR3 DNA: TGTGCCAGCAGGGTACCGGGGCCAGATACGCAGTATTTT

J gene: TRBJ2-7
D gene: NA
clone size: few
V gene: TRBV7-8
CDR3 protein: CASSLGAGQSYEQYF
CDR3 DNA: TGTGCCAGCAGCTTAGGAGCTGGACAGAGCTACGAGCAGTACTTC

J gene: TRBJ2-3
D gene: NA
clone size: NA
V gene: TRBV19
CDR3 protein: CASRDRGDTQYF
CDR3 DNA: TGTGCCAGTAGGGACAGAGGGGATACGCAGTATTTT

J gene: TRBJ1-5
D gene: NA
clone size: few
V gene: TRBV5-1
CDR3 protein: CASSPGADGNQPQHF
CDR3 DNA: TGCGCCAGCAGCCCCGGGGCAGATGGCAATCAGCCCCAGCATTTT

J gene: TRBJ1-2
D gene: TRBD1
clone size: NA
V gene: TRBV7-9
CDR3 protein: CASSSDRVHGYTF
CDR3 DNA: TGTGCCAGCAGCAGTGACAGGGTGCATGGCTACACCTTC

J gene: TRBJ1-1
D gene: TRBD1
clone size: NA
V gene: TRBV5-4
CDR3 protein: CASSPVPGGLGTEAFF
CDR3 DNA: TGTGCCAGCAGCCCTGTACCAGGGGGGCTTGGCACTGAAGCTTTCTTT

J gene: TRBJ2-2
D gene: NA
clone size: NA
V gene: TRBV2
CDR3 protein: CASSEGGRNTGELFF
CDR3 DNA: TGTGCCAGCAGTGAAGGAGGCAGGAACACCGGGGAGCTGTTTTTT

J gene: TRBJ2-1
D gene: NA
clone size: NA
V gene: TRBV6-6
CDR3 protein: CASSYRAASSYNEQFF
CDR3 DNA: TGTGCCAGCAGTTACCGGGCAGCCAGCTCCTACAATGAGCAGTTCTTC

J gene: TRBJ2-3
D gene: NA
clone size: few
V gene: TRBV6-5
CDR3 protein: CASRGPVGRTDTQYF
CDR3 DNA: TGTGCCAGCCGAGGGCCTGTCGGGCGCACAGATACGCAGTATTTT

J gene: TRBJ2-5
D gene: NA
clone size: NA
V gene: TRBV2
CDR3 protein: CASSPGAGEETQYF
CDR3 DNA: TGTGCCAGCAGTCCGGGTGCCGGGGAAGAGACCCAGTACTTC

J gene: TRBJ2-5
D gene: NA
clone size: NA
V gene: TRBV18
CDR3 protein: CASSPRRQETQYF
CDR3 DNA: TGTGCCAGCTCACCGAGACGGCAAGAGACCCAGTACTTC

J gene: TRBJ1-1
D gene: TRBD1
clone size: NA
V gene: TRBV7-9
CDR3 protein: CASSFGTDTEAFF
CDR3 DNA: TGTGCCAGCAGCTTCGGGACAGACACTGAAGCTTTCTTT

J gene: TRBJ1-1
D gene: NA
clone size: few
V gene: TRBV19
CDR3 protein: CASSSGRVNTEAFF
CDR3 DNA: TGTGCCAGTAGTTCGGGACGGGTGAACACTGAAGCTTTCTTT

J gene: TRBJ2-5
D gene: NA
clone size: NA
V gene: TRBV29-1
CDR3 protein: CSVEGRLVKETQYF
CDR3 DNA: TGCAGCGTTGAAGGTCGACTCGTAAAAGAGACCCAGTACTTC

J gene: TRBJ2-4
D gene: NA
clone size: few
V gene: TRBV5-1
CDR3 protein: CASSPSIELAKNIQYF
CDR3 DNA: TGCGCCAGCAGCCCATCGATAGAGCTAGCCAAAAACATTCAGTACTTC

J gene: TRBJ1-1
D gene: NA
clone size: few
V gene: TRBV9
CDR3 protein: CASSPQDRINTEAFF
CDR3 DNA: TGTGCCAGCAGCCCTCAGGACAGAATAAACACTGAAGCTTTCTTT

J gene: TRBJ2-5
D gene: NA
clone size: NA
V gene: TRBV9
CDR3 protein: CASSALEASWETQYF
CDR3 DNA: TGTGCCAGCAGCGCCCTTGAGGCTAGCTGGGAGACCCAGTACTTC

J gene: TRBJ1-5
D gene: TRBD1
clone size: NA
V gene: TRBV5-1
CDR3 protein: CASSPTGQGTEPQHF
CDR3 DNA: TGCGCCAGCAGCCCGACCGGACAGGGGACTGAGCCCCAGCATTTT

J gene: TRBJ1-4
D gene: NA
clone size: NA
V gene: TRBV6-6
CDR3 protein: CASSSRGNEKLFF
CDR3 DNA: TGTGCCAGCAGTTCCAGAGGTAATGAAAAACTGTTTTTT

J gene: TRBJ1-2
D gene: NA
clone size: few
V gene: TRBV4-1
CDR3 protein: CASSQDSQGGYGYTF
CDR3 DNA: TGCGCCAGCAGCCAAGATAGTCAGGGCGGCTATGGCTACACCTTC

J gene: TRBJ1-2
D gene: NA
clone size: NA
V gene: TRBV30
CDR3 protein: CAWSVDPTEGYTF
CDR3 DNA: TGTGCCTGGAGTGTCGACCCAACGGAAGGCTACACCTTC

J gene: TRBJ1-4
D gene: NA
clone size: NA
V gene: TRBV30
CDR3 protein: CAEHRVEKLFF
CDR3 DNA: TGTGCCGAACATCGGGTTGAAAAACTGTTTTTT

J gene: TRBJ1-2
D gene: NA
clone size: few
V gene: TRBV28
CDR3 protein: CASSLLPTDSGGYTF
CDR3 DNA: TGTGCCAGCAGTTTACTACCGACGGATTCGGGCGGCTACACCTTC

J gene: TRBJ1-6
D gene: NA
clone size: NA
V gene: TRBV20-1
CDR3 protein: CSASQNSPLHF
CDR3 DNA: TGCAGTGCTAGTCAGAATTCACCCCTCCACTTT

J gene: TRBJ1-5
D gene: NA
clone size: NA
V gene: TRBV11-2
CDR3 protein: CASSYWGADQPQHF
CDR3 DNA: TGTGCCAGCAGCTATTGGGGGGCGGATCAGCCCCAGCATTTT

J gene: TRBJ1-4
D gene: NA
clone size: few
V gene: TRBV19
CDR3 protein: CATARAPGLDEKLFF
CDR3 DNA: TGTGCCACCGCGCGGGCCCCCGGATTGGATGAAAAACTGTTTTTT

J gene: TRBJ2-5
D gene: TRBD1
clone size: NA
V gene: TRBV30
CDR3 protein: CAWTTGQGEETQYF
CDR3 DNA: TGTGCCTGGACCACGGGACAGGGGGAAGAGACCCAGTACTTC

J gene: TRBJ2-4
D gene: NA
clone size: NA
V gene: TRBV9
CDR3 protein: CASSARSMGKGQSIQYF
CDR3 DNA: TGTGCCAGCAGCGCCCGTAGTATGGGCAAGGGGCAGTCCATTCAGTACTTC

J gene: TRBJ1-6
D gene: TRBD1
clone size: NA
V gene: TRBV5-4
CDR3 protein: CASRRQGENSPLHF
CDR3 DNA: TGTGCCAGCAGGCGTCAGGGGGAAAATTCACCCCTCCACTTT

J gene: TRBJ1-5
D gene: NA
clone size: few
V gene: TRBV15
CDR3 protein: CATSSAGSNQPQHF
CDR3 DNA: TGTGCCACCAGCAGTGCAGGAAGCAATCAGCCCCAGCATTTT

J gene: TRBJ1-1
D gene: TRBD1
clone size: NA
V gene: TRBV7-2
CDR3 protein: CASSPRDSPGTEAFF
CDR3 DNA: TGTGCCAGCAGCCCGAGGGACAGCCCGGGGACTGAAGCTTTCTTT

J gene: TRBJ1-3
D gene: NA
clone size: NA
V gene: TRBV30
CDR3 protein: CAWQPGLVSGNTIYF
CDR3 DNA: TGTGCCTGGCAACCGGGACTGGTCTCTGGAAACACCATATATTTT

J gene: TRBJ1-1
D gene: TRBD1
clone size: few
V gene: TRBV5-1
CDR3 protein: CASSVDRGRNTEAFF
CDR3 DNA: TGCGCCAGCAGCGTCGACAGGGGGAGGAACACTGAAGCTTTCTTT

J gene: TRBJ2-1
D gene: NA
clone size: NA
V gene: TRBV18
CDR3 protein: CASSPRQYNEQFF
CDR3 DNA: TGTGCCAGCTCACCACGGCAGTACAATGAGCAGTTCTTC

J gene: TRBJ2-5
D gene: NA
clone size: few
V gene: TRBV5-6
CDR3 protein: CASSWTRTEETQYF
CDR3 DNA: TGTGCCAGCAGCTGGACCCGGACAGAAGAGACCCAGTACTTC

J gene: TRBJ2-5
D gene: TRBD1
clone size: few
V gene: TRBV27
CDR3 protein: CASSLSWGQGRETQYF
CDR3 DNA: TGTGCCAGCAGTTTATCTTGGGGACAGGGGCGAGAGACCCAGTACTTC

J gene: TRBJ1-1
D gene: NA
clone size: few
V gene: TRBV25-1
CDR3 protein: CASSGGARDTEAFF
CDR3 DNA: TGTGCCAGCAGTGGAGGGGCGAGGGACACTGAAGCTTTCTTT

J gene: TRBJ2-5
D gene: NA
clone size: few
V gene: TRBV28
CDR3 protein: CASSLSVQETQYF
CDR3 DNA: TGTGCCAGCAGTTTGTCTGTTCAAGAGACCCAGTACTTC

J gene: TRBJ1-1
D gene: NA
clone size: NA
V gene: TRBV10-3
CDR3 protein: CAISEPFGENTEAFF
CDR3 DNA: TGTGCCATCAGTGAACCGTTCGGGGAAAACACTGAAGCTTTCTTT

J gene: TRBJ1-6
D gene: TRBD1
clone size: few
V gene: TRBV7-8
CDR3 protein: CASSPQTGRLAPLHF
CDR3 DNA: TGTGCCAGCAGCCCCCAGACAGGGCGATTGGCACCCCTCCACTTT

J gene: TRBJ1-5
D gene: TRBD1
clone size: few
V gene: TRBV28
CDR3 protein: CASSPPRGQGLDQPQHF
CDR3 DNA: TGTGCCAGCAGTCCCCCCCGGGGACAGGGGCTGGATCAGCCCCAGCATTTT

J gene: TRBJ2-7
D gene: NA
clone size: NA
V gene: TRBV13
CDR3 protein: CASSLTGWTYEQYF
CDR3 DNA: TGTGCCAGCAGCTTGACAGGTTGGACCTACGAGCAGTACTTC